Shown below are 19 T cell receptor beta chains from a single sample sequenced in a study of blood T cell repertoires in COVID-19. Profiling relied on immunoSEQ multiplex PCR, and the TCRdb table lists in-frame clones only, not all of them. Among under 200,000 clones listed, about 88% were seen once. Sequenced input: peripheral blood. These receptors were taken from a woman in her fifties or sixties with COVID-19, enrolled during active disease.

The genes are TRBV27 and TRBJ2-3; possibly TRBD1 for D (5 bases). Trimming pared 6 bases from V and 2 bases from J, leaving 12 bases between. The CDR3 has 14 residues. CDR1 is MNHEY, CDR2 SMNVEV, per germline (reference sequence). The CDR3: CASSESRVTDTQYF. The CDR3 bases are TGTGCCAGCAGCGAATCCAGGGTCACAGATACGCAGTATTTT.

This sequence joins TRBV30 and TRBJ1-4; D call uncertain. The germline CDR1 and CDR2 sequences are GTSNPN and SVGIG (reference sequence). CDR3 length equals 14 residues. V was clipped by 0 bases and J by 4 bases, with 9 bases between them. The DNA for the CDR3 is TGTGCCTGGAGTGTCGGGGTGGTTAATGAAAAACTGTTTTTT. Translated: CAWSVGVVNEKLFF.

This clone has a handful of counts. The CDR3 is CASTDRTWGTGELFF. CDR3 bases: TGCGCCAGCACGGACAGGACCTGGGGGACCGGGGAGCTGTTTTTT. V and J are TRBV5-1 and TRBJ2-2; 7 positions match TRBD1. The CDR3 loop spans 15 amino acids. Per germline, CDR1 SGHRS and CDR2 YFSETQ. Germline trimming cut 6 bases from V and 5 bases from J; bases unmatched to any gene: 10.

The chain links TRBV9 to TRBJ2-1; perhaps TRBD1 as D (7 bases). This CDR3 is 17 amino acids long. The V end lost 1 base, the J end lost 6 bases, and 20 bases lay between the germline ends. Germline V gene data show CDR1 as SGDLS and CDR2 as YYNGEE. This CDR3 is CASSVSSVGPGGNEQFF. The CDR3 DNA reads TGTGCCAGCAGCGTATCTAGCGTGGGGCCAGGGGGCAATGAGCAGTTCTTC.

The chain joins TRBV11-3 to TRBJ2-3, with 7 bases identical to TRBD2. Germline CDR1 reads SGHNT; CDR2 reads YENEEA. V lost 1 base to trimming and J lost 5 bases; unmatched junction nucleotides: 3. The CDR3 sequence is 14 residues long. The CDR3 DNA follows: TGTGCCAGCAGCTTAGGCGGGGAGGGAGATACGCAGTATTTT. Amino acid sequence: CASSLGGEGDTQYF.

The chain joins TRBV24-1 to TRBJ2-5, with 15 bases aligning to TRBD2. In germline, CDR1 is KGHDR, CDR2 SFDVKD. Trimming at V came to 1 base and at J to 5 bases, leaving 1 base not matched to a gene. The CDR3 loop spans 16 amino acids. CDR3 sequence reads: CATSDFGTSGGETQYF. The DNA for the CDR3 is TGTGCCACCAGTGATTTTGGGACTAGCGGGGGGGAGACCCAGTACTTC.

This clone appeared a single time. This rearrangement joins TRBV19 to TRBJ1-1, with a weak D call TRBD1 (5 bases). Germline V CDR1 and CDR2: LNHDA, SQIVND (reference sequence). V lost 6 bases, J lost 8 bases, and 10 bases lay in between. The CDR3 is made up of 11 amino acids. CDR3 residues: CASSLTAEAFF. The CDR3 nucleotides read TGTGCCAGTAGCCTGACAGCAGAAGCTTTCTTT. Filled out from reference TRBV19 and TRBJ1-1, the complete variable domain reads DGGITQSPKYLFRKEGQNVTLSCEQNLNHDAMYWYRQDPGQGLRLIYYSQIVNDFQKGDIAEGYSVSREKKESFPLTVTSAQKNPTAFYLCASSLTAEAFFGQGTRLTVV.

The chain carries TRBV28 and TRBJ1-1; D not certain. V lost 6 bases and J lost 1, with 12 bases in between. Per germline, CDR1 MDHEN and CDR2 SYDVKM. The CDR3 loop spans 14 amino acids. The CDR3 bases are TGTGCCAGCAGGCCCCAGGCCCCGAACACTGAAGCTTTCTTT. Protein sequence: CASRPQAPNTEAFF.

This clone was seen a single time. V and J are TRBV4-1 and TRBJ2-5; 9 bases are shared with TRBD1. Trimming at V came to 1 base and at J to 1 base, leaving 1 base not matched to a gene. Germline V gives CDR1 MGHRA, CDR2 YSYEKL. The CDR3 consists of 15 residues. Here the CDR3 DNA reads TGCGCCAGCAGCCAAGGGACAGGGGTCCAAGAGACCCAGTACTTC. Amino acid sequence: CASSQGTGVQETQYF.

V is TRBV11-2 and J is TRBJ2-7; 15 bases line up with TRBD2. V trimming: 3 bases; J trimming: 4 bases; junction bases outside the gene matches: 13. This CDR3 region has 19 residues. Germline V gives CDR1 SGHAT, CDR2 FQNNGV. This CDR3 reads CASSFRTSGGARWKYEQYF. The CDR3 coding sequence is TGTGCCAGCAGCTTCCGGACTAGCGGGGGGGCCAGGTGGAAATACGAGCAGTACTTC.

The rearrangement joins TRBV19 to TRBJ1-2; 10 bases map to TRBD1. This CDR3 is built from 15 residues. The V segment lost 8 bases and the J segment 4 bases; nucleotides outside the gene matches: 10. Germline CDR1 is LNHDA and CDR2 is SQIVND (reference sequence). In DNA form, the CDR3 reads TGTGCCAGTGAAGACAGGGGGCTCAGGGGCTATGGCTACACCTTC. Its translation is CASEDRGLRGYGYTF. Full variable domain (remainder filled in from reference TRBV19 and TRBJ1-2): DGGITQSPKYLFRKEGQNVTLSCEQNLNHDAMYWYRQDPGQGLRLIYYSQIVNDFQKGDIAEGYSVSREKKESFPLTVTSAQKNPTAFYLCASEDRGLRGYGYTFGSGTRLTVV.

This chain uses TRBV7-9 with TRBJ1-2; the D gene is possibly TRBD1 (5 bases). The CDR3 spans 15 residues. Germline values: CDR1 SEHNR, CDR2 FQNEAQ (reference sequence). V shed 2 bases and J shed 0 bases, with 10 bases lying between them. The CDR3 DNA follows: TGTGCCAGCAGCTTAATGGGGGGAACTAACTATGGCTACACCTTC. This gives the protein CASSLMGGTNYGYTF. The full variable domain, with the rest looked up from reference TRBV7-9 and TRBJ1-2, is DTGVSQNPRHKITKRGQNVTFRCDPISEHNRLYWYRQTLGQGPEFLTYFQNEAQLEKSRLLSDRFSAERPKGSFSTLEIQRTEQGDSAMYLCASSLMGGTNYGYTFGSGTRLTVV.

The DNA for the CDR3 is TGTGCCAGCAGCCCCCCAGGTGCGGGGGGGCCAGATACGCAGTATTTT. Protein product: CASSPPGAGGPDTQYF. This chain joins TRBV7-3 and TRBJ2-3; TRBD2 agrees at 9 bases. Germline V gene data show CDR1 as SGHTA and CDR2 as FQGTGA. V lost 5 bases, J lost 4 bases, and 10 bases stayed unmatched. The CDR3 contains 16 residues.

The V call is TRBV12-3 or TRBV12-4, the J call TRBJ2-1, with D perhaps matching TRBD2 (5 bases). Trimming took off 4 bases at V and 8 bases at J, with 12 bases between the two ends. The CDR3 extends over 13 amino acids. The CDR3 sequence is CASSSDMRDEQFF. Written as DNA, the CDR3 is TGTGCCAGCAGTTCAGACATGAGGGATGAGCAGTTCTTC.

The chain joins TRBV7-6 to TRBJ2-3; 11 positions agree with TRBD2. CDR3 length: 16 residues. Germline CDR1 is SGHVS and CDR2 is FNYEAQ. With 2 bases clipped from V and 5 bases from J, the junction kept 6 bases outside the gene matches. CDR3 in amino acids: CASSLSVAGGQDTQYF. CDR3 DNA: TGTGCCAGCAGCTTATCTGTAGCGGGGGGGCAAGATACGCAGTATTTT.

This clone has only one observation. This chain joins TRBV5-1 and TRBJ2-3; 7 bases map to TRBD2. The CDR3 spans 14 residues. With 5 bases clipped from V and 3 bases from J, the junction kept 6 bases outside the gene matches. The V gene's germline CDR1 is SGHRS and CDR2 YFSETQ. The CDR3 here is CASRTGEGTDTQYF. DNA for the CDR3: TGCGCCAGCAGAACCGGGGAGGGGACAGATACGCAGTATTTT.

The chain has TRBV5-1 and TRBJ1-1; tentatively, D is TRBD1 (6 bases). There are 15 residues in the CDR3. The V and J ends lost 0 bases and 0 bases respectively, with 9 bases between them. Germline assignment: CDR1 SGHRS and CDR2 YFSETQ. The CDR3 loop reads CASSLGTAMNTEAFF. CDR3 nucleotide sequence: TGCGCCAGCAGCTTGGGGACAGCCATGAACACTGAAGCTTTCTTT.

This clone was recorded only once. The chain links TRBV21-1 to TRBJ2-7; the D call TRBD1 from the table was never checked on the DNA. TRBV21-1 is tagged as a pseudogene. The CDR3 length is 15 residues. The CDR3 coding sequence is TGTGCCAGCAGCAGAAGGGGGGACAGCTTAGACGAGCAGTACTTC. It encodes CASSRRGDSLDEQYF.

The rearrangement joins TRBV7-2 to TRBJ2-7, with 9 bases fitting TRBD1. Germline V gene sequence: CDR1 SGHTA, CDR2 FQGNSA. V lost 1 base, J lost 4 bases, and 2 bases stayed unmatched. This CDR3 is 14 amino acids long. The CDR3 DNA reads as TGTGCCAGCAGCTTAGACAGGGGGCTATACGAGCAGTACTTC. Residues: CASSLDRGLYEQYF.